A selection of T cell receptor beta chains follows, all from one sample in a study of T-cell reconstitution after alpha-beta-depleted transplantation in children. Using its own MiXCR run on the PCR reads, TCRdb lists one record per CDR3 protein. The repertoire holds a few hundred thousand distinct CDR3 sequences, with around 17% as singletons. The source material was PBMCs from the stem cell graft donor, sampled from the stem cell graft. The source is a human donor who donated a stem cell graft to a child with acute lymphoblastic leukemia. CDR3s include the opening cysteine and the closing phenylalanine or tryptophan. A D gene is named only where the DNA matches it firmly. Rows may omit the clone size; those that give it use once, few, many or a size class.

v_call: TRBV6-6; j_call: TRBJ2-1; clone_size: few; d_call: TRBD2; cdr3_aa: CASGEGLEQFF; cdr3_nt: TGTGCCAGCGGGGAGGGCCTTGAGCAGTTCTTC
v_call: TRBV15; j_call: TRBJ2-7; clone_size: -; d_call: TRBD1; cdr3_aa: CATSPTGDEQYF; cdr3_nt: TGTGCCACCAGTCCGACAGGGGACGAGCAGTACTTC
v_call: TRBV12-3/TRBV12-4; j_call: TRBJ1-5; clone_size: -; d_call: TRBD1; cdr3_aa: CASGVQGAKQPQHF; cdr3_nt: TGTGCCAGCGGAGTTCAGGGGGCAAAACAGCCCCAGCATTTT
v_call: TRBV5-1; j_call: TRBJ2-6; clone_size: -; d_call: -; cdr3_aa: CASSLVQISGANGLTF; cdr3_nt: TGCGCCAGCAGCTTGGTGCAGATCTCTGGGGCCAACGGCCTGACTTTC
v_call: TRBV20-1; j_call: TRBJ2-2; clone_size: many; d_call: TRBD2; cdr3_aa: CSARGLAGTGELFF; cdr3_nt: TGCAGTGCTAGAGGACTAGCGGGCACCGGGGAGCTGTTTTTT
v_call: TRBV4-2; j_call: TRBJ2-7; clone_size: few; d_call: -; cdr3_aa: CASSQGQWENSYEQYF; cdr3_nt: TGTGCCAGCAGCCAAGGACAGTGGGAGAACTCCTACGAGCAGTACTTC
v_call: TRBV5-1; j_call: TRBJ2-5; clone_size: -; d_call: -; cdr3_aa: CASSFNPFGETQYF; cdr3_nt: TGCGCCAGCAGCTTTAACCCCTTCGGCGAGACCCAGTACTTC
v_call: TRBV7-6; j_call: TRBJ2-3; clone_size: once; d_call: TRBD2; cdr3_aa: CASSLEPGLAGVGADTQYF; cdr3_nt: TGTGCCAGCAGCTTAGAGCCGGGACTAGCGGGAGTAGGCGCAGATACGCAGTATTTT
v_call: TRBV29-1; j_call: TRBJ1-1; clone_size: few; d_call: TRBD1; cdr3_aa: CSGAGQGSTEAFF; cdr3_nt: TGCAGCGGAGCGGGACAGGGGTCGACTGAAGCTTTCTTT
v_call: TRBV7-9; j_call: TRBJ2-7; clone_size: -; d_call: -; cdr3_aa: CASSLGTGLGEQYF; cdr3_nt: TGTGCCAGCAGCCTCGGAACAGGGCTCGGCGAGCAGTACTTC
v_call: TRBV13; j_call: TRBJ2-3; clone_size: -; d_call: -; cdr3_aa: CASSLPAGFQDTQYF; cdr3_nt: TGTGCCAGCAGCTTACCAGCGGGTTTTCAAGATACGCAGTATTTT
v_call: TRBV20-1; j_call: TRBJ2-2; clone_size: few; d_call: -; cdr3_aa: CSARDPYLNTGELFF; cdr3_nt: TGCAGTGCTAGAGATCCCTACCTTAACACCGGGGAGCTGTTTTTT
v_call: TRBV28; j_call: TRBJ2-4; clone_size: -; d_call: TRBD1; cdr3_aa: CATSDRGYLLGKNIQYF; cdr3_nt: TGTGCCACCTCAGACAGGGGGTACCTCCTAGGCAAAAACATTCAGTACTTC
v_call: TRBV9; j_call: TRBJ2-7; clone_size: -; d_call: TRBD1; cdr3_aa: CASSASTGAPSQQYF; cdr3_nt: TGTGCCAGCAGCGCCTCGACAGGGGCCCCGTCCCAGCAGTACTTC
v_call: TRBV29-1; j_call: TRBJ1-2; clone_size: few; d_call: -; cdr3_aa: CSVVRQGGFGYTF; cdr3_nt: TGCAGCGTTGTTCGGCAGGGTGGATTTGGCTACACCTTC
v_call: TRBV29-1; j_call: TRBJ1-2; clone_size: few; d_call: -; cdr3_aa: CSVEDPLDSYGYTF; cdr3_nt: TGCAGCGTTGAAGATCCCCTGGACAGCTATGGCTACACCTTC
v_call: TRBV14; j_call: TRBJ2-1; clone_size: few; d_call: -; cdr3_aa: CASSQFRGKNEQFF; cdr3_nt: TGTGCCAGCAGCCAATTCCGGGGGAAAAATGAGCAGTTCTTC
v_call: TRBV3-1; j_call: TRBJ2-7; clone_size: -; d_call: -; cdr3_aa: CASSQGQYEQYF; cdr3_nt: TGTGCCAGCAGCCAAGGACAATACGAGCAGTACTTC
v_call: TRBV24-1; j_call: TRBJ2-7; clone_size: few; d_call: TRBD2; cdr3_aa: CANQGLGLAFSYEQYF; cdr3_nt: TGTGCCAACCAGGGCCTCGGACTAGCGTTTTCCTACGAGCAGTACTTC
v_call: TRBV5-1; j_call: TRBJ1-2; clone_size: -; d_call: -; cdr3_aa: CASGSGGTNYGYTF; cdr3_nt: TGCGCCAGCGGCAGCGGGGGAACTAACTATGGCTACACCTTC
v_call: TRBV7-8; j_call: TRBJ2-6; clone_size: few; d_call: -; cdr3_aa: CASSLVSGWLLPGANVLTF; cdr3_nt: TGTGCCAGCAGCTTAGTCAGCGGGTGGCTTCTACCTGGGGCCAACGTCCTGACTTTC
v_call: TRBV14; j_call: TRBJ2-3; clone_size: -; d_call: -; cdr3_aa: CASSQITGELDTQYF; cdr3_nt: TGTGCCAGCAGCCAGATCACCGGGGAGCTAGATACGCAGTATTTT
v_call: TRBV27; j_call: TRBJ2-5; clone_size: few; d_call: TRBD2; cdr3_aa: CASMGLAGGIGETQYF; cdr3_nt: TGTGCCAGCATGGGACTAGCGGGAGGGATCGGGGAGACCCAGTACTTC
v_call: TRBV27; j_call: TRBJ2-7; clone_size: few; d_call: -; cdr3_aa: CASSLLGSDDEQYF; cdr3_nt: TGTGCCAGCAGTTTGTTGGGGAGCGATGACGAGCAGTACTTC
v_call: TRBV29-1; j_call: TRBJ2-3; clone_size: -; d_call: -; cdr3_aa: CSGFGGQASTDTQYF; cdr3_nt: TGCAGCGGTTTTGGGGGGCAGGCAAGCACAGATACGCAGTATTTT
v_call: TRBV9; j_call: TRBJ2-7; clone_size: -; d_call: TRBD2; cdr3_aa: CASSVAEGGYEQYF; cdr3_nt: TGTGCCAGCAGCGTAGCTGAGGGAGGGTACGAGCAGTACTTC
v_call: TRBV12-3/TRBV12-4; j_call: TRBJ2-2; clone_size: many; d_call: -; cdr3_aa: CASTNTGELFF; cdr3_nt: TGTGCCAGCACCAACACCGGGGAGCTGTTTTTT
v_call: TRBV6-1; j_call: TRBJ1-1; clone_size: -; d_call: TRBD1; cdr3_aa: CASSPRTGATTEAFF; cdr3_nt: TGTGCCAGCAGTCCACGGACAGGGGCGACCACTGAAGCTTTCTTT
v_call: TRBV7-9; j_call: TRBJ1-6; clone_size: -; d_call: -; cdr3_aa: CASSTGHSLSPLHF; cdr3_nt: TGTGCCAGCAGCACCGGACATTCTCTGTCACCCCTCCACTTT
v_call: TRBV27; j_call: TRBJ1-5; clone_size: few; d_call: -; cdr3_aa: CASSFSTPDQPQHF; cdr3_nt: TGTGCCAGCAGTTTCAGCACGCCGGATCAGCCCCAGCATTTT
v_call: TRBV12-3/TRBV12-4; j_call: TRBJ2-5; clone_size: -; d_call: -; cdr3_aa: CASSFGQAMYQETQYF; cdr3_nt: TGTGCCAGCAGTTTTGGACAAGCGATGTACCAAGAGACCCAGTACTTC
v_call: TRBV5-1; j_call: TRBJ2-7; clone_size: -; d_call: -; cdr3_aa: CASSLNRRDYEQYF; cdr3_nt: TGCGCCAGCAGCCTGAACAGGAGGGACTACGAGCAGTACTTC
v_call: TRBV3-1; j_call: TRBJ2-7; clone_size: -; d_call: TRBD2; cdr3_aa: CAIGLADSYEQYF; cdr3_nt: TGTGCCATCGGACTAGCGGACTCCTACGAGCAGTACTTC
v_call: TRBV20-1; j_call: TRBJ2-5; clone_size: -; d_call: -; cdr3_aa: CSALTGQETQYF; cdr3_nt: TGCAGTGCTCTGACAGGCCAAGAGACCCAGTACTTC